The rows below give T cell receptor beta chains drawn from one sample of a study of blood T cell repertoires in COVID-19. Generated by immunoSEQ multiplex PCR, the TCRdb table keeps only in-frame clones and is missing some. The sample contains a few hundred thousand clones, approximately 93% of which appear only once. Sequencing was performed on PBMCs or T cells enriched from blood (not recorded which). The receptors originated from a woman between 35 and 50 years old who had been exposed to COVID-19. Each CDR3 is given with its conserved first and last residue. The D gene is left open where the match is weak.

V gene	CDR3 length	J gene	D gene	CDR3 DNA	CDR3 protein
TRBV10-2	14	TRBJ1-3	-	TGCGCCAGCGGGACACCCGTCTCTGGAAACACCATATATTTT	CASGTPVSGNTIYF
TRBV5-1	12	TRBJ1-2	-	TGCGCCAGCAGCGAGGGTAACTATGGCTACACCTTC	CASSEGNYGYTF
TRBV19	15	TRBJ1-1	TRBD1	TGTGCCAGTAGTACCAGGGGGACAGCGAACACTGAAGCTTTCTTT	CASSTRGTANTEAFF
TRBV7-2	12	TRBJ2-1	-	TGTGCCAGCAGCTTAGTCCTCAATGAGCAGTTCTTC	CASSLVLNEQFF
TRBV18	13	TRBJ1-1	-	TGTGCCAGCTCACCCTCTATGAACACTGAAGCTTTCTTT	CASSPSMNTEAFF
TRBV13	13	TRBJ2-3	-	TGTGCCAGCAGCCGTAGATCTGGAGATACGCAGTATTTT	CASSRRSGDTQYF
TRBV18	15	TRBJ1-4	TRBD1	TGTGCCAGCCGCCCAGGGGACAGGGGGTACGAAAAACTGTTTTTT	CASRPGDRGYEKLFF
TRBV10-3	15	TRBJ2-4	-	TGTGCCATCAGTTTCGACAGGGTAGCGGGACACATTCAGTACTTC	CAISFDRVAGHIQYF
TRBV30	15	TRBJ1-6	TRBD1	TGTGCCTGGAGTGGGGGACAGGGGAGTAATTCACCCCTCCACTTT	CAWSGGQGSNSPLHF
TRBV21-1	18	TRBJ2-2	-	TGTGCCAGCAGCCCGAAGGAGGACCGGGACAATGACACCGGGGAGCTGTTTTTT	CASSPKEDRDNDTGELFF
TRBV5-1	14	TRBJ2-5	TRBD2	TGCGCCAGCCGCCCCGGGACTAGCGGGGAGACCCAGTACTTC	CASRPGTSGETQYF
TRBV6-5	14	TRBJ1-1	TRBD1	TGTGCCAGCAGTCGACCGGACAGGAGCACTGAAGCTTTCTTT	CASSRPDRSTEAFF
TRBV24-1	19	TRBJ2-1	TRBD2	TGTGCCACCAGTGATTCTTTGGGGGGACTAGCGGGCGTGCACAATGAGCAGTTCTTC	CATSDSLGGLAGVHNEQFF
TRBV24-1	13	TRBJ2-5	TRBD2	TGTGCCACCCTGGCTAGCGGGACGGAGACCCAGTACTTC	CATLASGTETQYF
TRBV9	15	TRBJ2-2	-	TGTGCCAGCAGCGTAGCTATATCCGCGCCGGGGGAGCTGTTTTTT	CASSVAISAPGELFF
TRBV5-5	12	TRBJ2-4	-	TGTGCCAGCAGAAATGACGGGAACATTCAGTACTTC	CASRNDGNIQYF
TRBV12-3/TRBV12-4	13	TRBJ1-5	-	TGTGCCAGCAGTTTAATCCAGAATCAGCCCCAGCATTTT	CASSLIQNQPQHF
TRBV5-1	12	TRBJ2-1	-	TGCGCCAGCAGCTTTGCGGTTAATGAGCAGTTCTTC	CASSFAVNEQFF
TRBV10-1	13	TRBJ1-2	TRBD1	TGCGCCAGCAGTGAGGGACAGGGCTATGGCTACACCTTC	CASSEGQGYGYTF
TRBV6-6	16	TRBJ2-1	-	TGTGCCAGCAGTTACCCCATCAGAGGGACCTACAATGAGCAGTTCTTC	CASSYPIRGTYNEQFF
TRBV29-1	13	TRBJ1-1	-	TGCAGCGTTGAATCACAGGGGAACACTGAAGCTTTCTTT	CSVESQGNTEAFF
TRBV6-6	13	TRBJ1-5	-	TGTGCCAGCAGCCAAAATAGCAATCAGCCCCAGCATTTT	CASSQNSNQPQHF
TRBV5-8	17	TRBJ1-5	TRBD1	TGTGCCAGCAGCTCGGGACAGGGCCAATATAGCAATCAGCCCCAGCATTTT	CASSSGQGQYSNQPQHF
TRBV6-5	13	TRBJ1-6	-	TGTGCCAGCAGTCCCCCCTCTCTTTCACCCCTCCACTTT	CASSPPSLSPLHF
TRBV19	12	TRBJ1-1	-	TGTGCCAGTAGTAGGACAAAGTCTGAAGCTTTCTTT	CASSRTKSEAFF
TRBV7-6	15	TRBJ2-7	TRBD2	TGTGCCAGCAGCCAGGGACTAGCGGGACCTTTCGGGCAGTACTTC	CASSQGLAGPFGQYF
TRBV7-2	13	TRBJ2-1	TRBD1	TGTGCCAGCAGCTCTACAGGGGTCAATGAGCAGTTCTTC	CASSSTGVNEQFF
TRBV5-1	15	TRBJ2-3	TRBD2	TGCGCCAGCAGCTTAGCGGGAGTAAGCACAGATACGCAGTATTTT	CASSLAGVSTDTQYF
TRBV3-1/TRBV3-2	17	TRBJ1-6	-	TGTGCCAGCAGCCAAGAGGTAACAGGGTTCGAAAATTCACCCCTCCACTTT	CASSQEVTGFENSPLHF
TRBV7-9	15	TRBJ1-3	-	TGTGCCAGCACCCGGGGGGGTCTCTCTGGAAACACCATATATTTT	CASTRGGLSGNTIYF